A selection of T cell receptor beta chains follows, all from one sample in a study of neurological immune-mediated disorders. TCRdb used MiXCR to reprocess the 5' RACE reads, holding one entry per CDR3 protein. The profile covers more than 70,000 distinct CDR3 sequences, with 17% appearing a single time and roughly 14% taken by the ten largest. The specimen sequenced was PBMCs. The receptors were sampled from a woman between 40 and 55 years old in good health. Each CDR3 is given with its conserved first and last residue. A D gene is named only where the DNA matches it firmly. Size values are once, few and many counts, or a class for expanded clones, and some rows have none.

CDR3 protein: CASSLGSAQGRTQYF
CDR3 DNA: TGTGCCAGCAGCTTAGGGTCAGCGCAGGGAAGGACCCAGTACTTC
J gene: TRBJ2-5
clone size: many
V gene: TRBV7-8
CDR3 length: 15
D gene: .

CDR3 protein: CASSPGTNNDEQFF
CDR3 DNA: TGTGCCAGCTCACCCGGGACCAACAACGATGAGCAGTTCTTC
J gene: TRBJ2-1
clone size: many
V gene: TRBV18
CDR3 length: 14
D gene: .

CDR3 protein: CSAEDSLSYNEQFF
CDR3 DNA: TGCAGTGCTGAGGACAGTCTTTCCTACAATGAGCAGTTCTTC
J gene: TRBJ2-1
clone size: many
V gene: TRBV20-1
CDR3 length: 14
D gene: .

CDR3 protein: CASSLGGHRGFGAFF
CDR3 DNA: TGTGCCAGCAGCTTAGGAGGGCATCGGGGGTTCGGGGCTTTCTTT
J gene: TRBJ1-1
clone size: many
V gene: TRBV7-2
CDR3 length: 15
D gene: .

CDR3 protein: CASSFTGQQYQETQYF
CDR3 DNA: TGTGCCAGCAGTTTCACGGGACAGCAGTACCAAGAGACCCAGTACTTC
J gene: TRBJ2-5
clone size: many
V gene: TRBV12-3/TRBV12-4
CDR3 length: 16
D gene: TRBD1

CDR3 protein: CASSSLDTQYF
CDR3 DNA: TGTGCCAGCAGTTCCCTAGATACGCAGTATTTT
J gene: TRBJ2-3
clone size: many
V gene: TRBV12-3/TRBV12-4
CDR3 length: 11
D gene: .

CDR3 protein: CSADRESSGGGETQYF
CDR3 DNA: TGCAGTGCCGACCGGGAATCTAGCGGGGGGGGAGAGACCCAGTACTTC
J gene: TRBJ2-5
clone size: many
V gene: TRBV20-1
CDR3 length: 16
D gene: TRBD2

CDR3 protein: CSARSRGYGYTF
CDR3 DNA: TGCAGTGCTAGATCCCGGGGGTATGGCTACACCTTC
J gene: TRBJ1-2
clone size: many
V gene: TRBV20-1
CDR3 length: 12
D gene: .

CDR3 protein: CASTQGINTGELFF
CDR3 DNA: TGCGCCAGCACCCAGGGGATTAACACCGGGGAGCTGTTTTTT
J gene: TRBJ2-2
clone size: many
V gene: TRBV5-1
CDR3 length: 14
D gene: .

CDR3 protein: CASSPRRGTVGTEAFF
CDR3 DNA: TGTGCCAGCAGCCCACGACGGGGGACAGTTGGAACTGAAGCTTTCTTT
J gene: TRBJ1-1
clone size: many
V gene: TRBV9
CDR3 length: 16
D gene: TRBD1

CDR3 protein: CSANYDTDTQYF
CDR3 DNA: TGCAGTGCGAACTACGACACAGATACGCAGTATTTT
J gene: TRBJ2-3
clone size: .
V gene: TRBV20-1
CDR3 length: 12
D gene: .

CDR3 protein: CSAQGPNQETQYF
CDR3 DNA: TGCAGTGCCCAAGGACCCAACCAAGAGACCCAGTACTTC
J gene: TRBJ2-5
clone size: many
V gene: TRBV20-1
CDR3 length: 13
D gene: .

CDR3 protein: CASSRGRPYEQYF
CDR3 DNA: TGTGCCAGCAGCAGGGGGCGTCCCTACGAGCAGTACTTC
J gene: TRBJ2-7
clone size: many
V gene: TRBV5-6
CDR3 length: 13
D gene: TRBD1

CDR3 protein: CASSYGLGQNYGYTF
CDR3 DNA: TGTGCCAGCAGTTACGGTCTAGGACAGAACTATGGCTACACCTTC
J gene: TRBJ1-2
clone size: many
V gene: TRBV6-2/TRBV6-3
CDR3 length: 15
D gene: .

CDR3 protein: CASSIAGTGAPNEQFF
CDR3 DNA: TGTGCCAGCAGCATTGCCGGGACAGGGGCCCCCAATGAGCAGTTCTTC
J gene: TRBJ2-1
clone size: many
V gene: TRBV5-5
CDR3 length: 16
D gene: TRBD1

CDR3 protein: CASSARTGTRPDTHYF
CDR3 DNA: TGTGCCAGCAGCGCACGTACTGGGACCCGGCCAGATACGCATTATTTT
J gene: TRBJ2-3
clone size: .
V gene: TRBV7-2
CDR3 length: 16
D gene: .

CDR3 protein: CASSLRVSNQPQHF
CDR3 DNA: TGTGCCAGCAGTTTGAGGGTTAGCAATCAGCCCCAGCATTTT
J gene: TRBJ1-5
clone size: many
V gene: TRBV28
CDR3 length: 14
D gene: .

CDR3 protein: CASSINPVNTEAFF
CDR3 DNA: TGCGCCAGCAGCATTAATCCGGTGAACACTGAAGCTTTCTTT
J gene: TRBJ1-1
clone size: many
V gene: TRBV5-1
CDR3 length: 14
D gene: .

CDR3 protein: CASSPPGLAVPGDTQYF
CDR3 DNA: TGTGCCAGCAGTCCTCCGGGACTAGCGGTCCCGGGGGATACGCAGTATTTT
J gene: TRBJ2-3
clone size: many
V gene: TRBV28
CDR3 length: 17
D gene: TRBD2

CDR3 protein: CASSSSGGDADTQYF
CDR3 DNA: TGTGCCAGCAGCTCTAGCGGGGGGGACGCAGATACGCAGTATTTT
J gene: TRBJ2-3
clone size: many
V gene: TRBV7-2
CDR3 length: 15
D gene: TRBD2

CDR3 protein: CASNPAPDRPGYGYTF
CDR3 DNA: TGTGCCAGCAATCCCGCCCCGGACAGGCCGGGCTATGGCTACACCTTC
J gene: TRBJ1-2
clone size: many
V gene: TRBV6-2/TRBV6-3
CDR3 length: 16
D gene: TRBD1

CDR3 protein: CSARDRLAGEQETQYF
CDR3 DNA: TGCAGTGCTAGAGATCGACTAGCGGGGGAACAAGAGACCCAGTACTTC
J gene: TRBJ2-5
clone size: many
V gene: TRBV20-1
CDR3 length: 16
D gene: TRBD2

CDR3 protein: CASSLSAGENTGELFF
CDR3 DNA: TGTGCCAGCAGCTTATCGGCGGGGGAAAACACCGGGGAGCTGTTTTTT
J gene: TRBJ2-2
clone size: .
V gene: TRBV5-4
CDR3 length: 16
D gene: TRBD2

CDR3 protein: CASSRDRIGQAFF
CDR3 DNA: TGTGCCAGCAGTAGGGACAGGATTGGCCAAGCTTTCTTT
J gene: TRBJ1-1
clone size: .
V gene: TRBV12-3/TRBV12-4
CDR3 length: 13
D gene: TRBD1

CDR3 protein: CASSLRTGSYEQYF
CDR3 DNA: TGCGCCAGCAGCCTACGGACAGGGAGCTACGAGCAGTACTTC
J gene: TRBJ2-7
clone size: many
V gene: TRBV5-1
CDR3 length: 14
D gene: TRBD1

CDR3 protein: CASSGPYEQYF
CDR3 DNA: TGTGCCAGCAGTGGCCCCTACGAGCAGTACTTC
J gene: TRBJ2-7
clone size: many
V gene: TRBV6-6
CDR3 length: 11
D gene: .

CDR3 protein: CASPPDSGFNTDTQYF
CDR3 DNA: TGTGCCAGCCCCCCGGATAGCGGATTCAACACAGATACGCAGTATTTT
J gene: TRBJ2-3
clone size: .
V gene: TRBV28
CDR3 length: 16
D gene: .

CDR3 protein: CASSLVGSDTQYF
CDR3 DNA: TGTGCCAGCAGCTTAGTAGGGTCAGATACGCAGTATTTT
J gene: TRBJ2-3
clone size: many
V gene: TRBV11-3
CDR3 length: 13
D gene: .

CDR3 protein: CASSVETGGNSPLHF
CDR3 DNA: TGTGCCAGCAGCGTAGAAACAGGGGGGAATTCACCCCTCCACTTT
J gene: TRBJ1-6
clone size: many
V gene: TRBV9
CDR3 length: 15
D gene: TRBD1

CDR3 protein: CASSLSGDGQETQYF
CDR3 DNA: TGTGCCAGCAGCTTAAGTGGGGACGGGCAAGAGACCCAGTACTTC
J gene: TRBJ2-5
clone size: many
V gene: TRBV7-8
CDR3 length: 15
D gene: .

CDR3 protein: CASSQEAENTEAFF
CDR3 DNA: TGTGCCAGCAGCCAGGAAGCAGAGAACACTGAAGCTTTCTTT
J gene: TRBJ1-1
clone size: many
V gene: TRBV7-2
CDR3 length: 14
D gene: .